This T cell receptor beta chain was identified during a study of blood T cells in healthy people across ages. Sample donors were healthy Caucasian individuals that came from Russia, aged 6 to 90. A J-beta primer mix and a sample-barcoded 5' primer were used in a second PCR of roughly 7 to 12 cycles. TCRdb analysed the 5' RACE reads with MiXCR anew, one entry per CDR3 protein. The data hold over a million distinct CDR3 sequences, with around 43% observed a single time. This clonotype was detected a few times. Its antigen is unknown. Study-level findings and limits: Across the age range, TCR beta diversity per million T cells fell in a roughly linear way. Naive CD4+ cell counts and diversity both ran higher in long-lived than in aged donors.

V was clipped by 5 bases and J by 0 bases, with 10 bases between them. The CDR3 has 14 amino acids. Specimen: blood. This chain connects TRBV12-3 or TRBV12-4 to TRBJ1-1, with a weak D call TRBD1 (6 bases). The TCR originated in a woman in her sixties in good health. CDR3 nucleotides: TGTGCCAGCAGTCCGGGACAAGTGAACACTGAAGCTTTCTTT. Translation: CASSPGQVNTEAFF.